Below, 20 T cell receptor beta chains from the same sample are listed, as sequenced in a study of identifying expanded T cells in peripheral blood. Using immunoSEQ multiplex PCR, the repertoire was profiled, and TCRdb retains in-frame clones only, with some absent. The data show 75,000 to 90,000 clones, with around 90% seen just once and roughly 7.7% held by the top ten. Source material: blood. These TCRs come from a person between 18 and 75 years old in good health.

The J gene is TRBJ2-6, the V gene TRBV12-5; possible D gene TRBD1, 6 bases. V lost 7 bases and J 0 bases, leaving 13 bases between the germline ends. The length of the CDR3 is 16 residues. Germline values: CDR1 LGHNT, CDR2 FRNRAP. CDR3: CASAGQRFSGANVLTF. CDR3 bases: TGTGCTAGTGCAGGACAGAGATTCTCTGGGGCCAACGTCCTGACTTTC.

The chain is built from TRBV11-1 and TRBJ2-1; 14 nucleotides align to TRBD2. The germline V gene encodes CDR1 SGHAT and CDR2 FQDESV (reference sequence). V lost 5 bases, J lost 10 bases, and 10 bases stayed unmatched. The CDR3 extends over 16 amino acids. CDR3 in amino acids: CASSRGLAGGGGEQFF. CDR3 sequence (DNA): TGTGCCAGCAGCCGCGGACTAGCGGGAGGTGGGGGCGAGCAGTTCTTC.

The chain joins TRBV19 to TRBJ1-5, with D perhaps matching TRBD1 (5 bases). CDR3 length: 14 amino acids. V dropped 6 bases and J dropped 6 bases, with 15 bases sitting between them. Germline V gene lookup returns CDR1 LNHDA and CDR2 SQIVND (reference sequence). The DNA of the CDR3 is TGTGCCAGTAGATCCGGGGGGTTGGGTCAGCCCCAGCATTTT. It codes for CASRSGGLGQPQHF.

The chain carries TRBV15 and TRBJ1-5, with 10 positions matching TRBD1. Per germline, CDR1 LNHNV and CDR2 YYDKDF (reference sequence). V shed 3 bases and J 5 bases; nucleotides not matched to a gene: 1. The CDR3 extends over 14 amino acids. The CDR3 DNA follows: TGTGCCACCAGCAGGGACAGGGGGGATCAGCCCCAGCATTTT. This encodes CATSRDRGDQPQHF.

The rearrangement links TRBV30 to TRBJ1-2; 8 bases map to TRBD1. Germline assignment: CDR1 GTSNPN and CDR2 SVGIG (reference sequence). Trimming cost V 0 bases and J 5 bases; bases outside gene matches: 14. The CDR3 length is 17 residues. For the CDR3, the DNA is TGTGCCTGGAGTGTATCCGGGACAGGTGATACAATGTATGGCTACACCTTC. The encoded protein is CAWSVSGTGDTMYGYTF.

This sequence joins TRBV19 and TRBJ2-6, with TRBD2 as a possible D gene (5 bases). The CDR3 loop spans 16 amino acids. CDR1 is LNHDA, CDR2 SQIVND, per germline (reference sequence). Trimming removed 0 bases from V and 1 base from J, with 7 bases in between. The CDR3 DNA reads TGTGCCAGTAGTATAGACGAGGGTTCTGGGGCCAACGTCCTGACTTTC. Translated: CASSIDEGSGANVLTF.

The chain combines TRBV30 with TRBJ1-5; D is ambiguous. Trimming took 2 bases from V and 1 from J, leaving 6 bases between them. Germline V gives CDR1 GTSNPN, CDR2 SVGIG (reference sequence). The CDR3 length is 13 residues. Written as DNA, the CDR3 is TGTGCCTGGAGTACGGGAAGCAATCAGCCCCAGCATTTT. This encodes CAWSTGSNQPQHF.

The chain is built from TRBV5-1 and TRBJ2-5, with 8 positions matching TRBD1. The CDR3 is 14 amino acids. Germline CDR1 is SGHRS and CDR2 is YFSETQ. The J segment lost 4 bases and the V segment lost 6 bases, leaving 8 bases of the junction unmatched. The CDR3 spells CASTSGQGLETQYF. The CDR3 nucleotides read TGCGCCAGCACTTCCGGACAGGGTTTAGAGACCCAGTACTTC.

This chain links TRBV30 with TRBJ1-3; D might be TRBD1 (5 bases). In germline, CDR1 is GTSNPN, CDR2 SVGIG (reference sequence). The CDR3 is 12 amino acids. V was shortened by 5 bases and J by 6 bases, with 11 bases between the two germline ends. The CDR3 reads CAWVGVENTIYF. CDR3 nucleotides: TGTGCCTGGGTGGGGGTCGAAAACACCATATATTTT.

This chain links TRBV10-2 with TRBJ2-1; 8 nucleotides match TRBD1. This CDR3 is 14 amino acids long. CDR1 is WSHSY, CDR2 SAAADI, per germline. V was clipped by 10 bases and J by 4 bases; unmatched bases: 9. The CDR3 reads CATSGQGSYNEQFF. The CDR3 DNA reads TGCGCCACCTCAGGACAGGGATCATACAATGAGCAGTTCTTC.

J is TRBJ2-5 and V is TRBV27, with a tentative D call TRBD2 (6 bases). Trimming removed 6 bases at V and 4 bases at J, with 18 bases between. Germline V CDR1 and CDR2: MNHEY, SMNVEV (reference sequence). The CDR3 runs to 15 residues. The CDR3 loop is CASSSAPGDRETQYF. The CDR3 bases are TGTGCCAGCAGCTCGGCCCCGGGAGATAGAGAGACCCAGTACTTC.

The chain's CDR3 is CASCSLTANSPLHF. In DNA, the CDR3 is TGTGCCAGCTGTTCTTTGACTGCAAATTCACCCCTCCACTTT. The chain carries TRBV6-6 and TRBJ1-6, with D hard to call. V lost 8 bases and J lost 7, with 15 bases in between. In germline, CDR1 is MNHNY, CDR2 SVGAGI (reference sequence). This CDR3 comprises 14 residues.

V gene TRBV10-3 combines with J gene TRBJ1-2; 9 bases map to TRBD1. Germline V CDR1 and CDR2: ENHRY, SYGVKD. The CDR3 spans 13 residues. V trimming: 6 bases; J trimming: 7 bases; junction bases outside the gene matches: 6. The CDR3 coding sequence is TGTGCCATCAGGAAACAGGGGGCGGGTGGCTACACCTTC. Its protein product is CAIRKQGAGGYTF.

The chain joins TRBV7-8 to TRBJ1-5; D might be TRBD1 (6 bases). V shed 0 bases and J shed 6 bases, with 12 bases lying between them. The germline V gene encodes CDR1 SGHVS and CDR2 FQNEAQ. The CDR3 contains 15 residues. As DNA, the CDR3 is TGTGCCAGCAGCTTAGCGGGAGGGGGAAGTCAGCCCCAGCATTTT. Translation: CASSLAGGGSQPQHF.

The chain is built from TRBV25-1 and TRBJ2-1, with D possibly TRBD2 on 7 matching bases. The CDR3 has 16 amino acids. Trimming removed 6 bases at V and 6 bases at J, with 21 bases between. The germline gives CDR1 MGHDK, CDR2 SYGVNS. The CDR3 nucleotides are TGTGCCAGCAGCCTCCGTCGGGGGGCGCGAGGCAATGAGCAGTTCTTC. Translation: CASSLRRGARGNEQFF.

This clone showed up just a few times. CDR3 nucleotide sequence: TGTGCCAGCAGCTTAACGGGGGACCATGAGCAGTTCTTC. Protein: CASSLTGDHEQFF. The genes are TRBV7-2 and TRBJ2-1, with a weak D call TRBD2 (6 bases). Germline V lookup: CDR1 SGHTA, CDR2 FQGNSA. The CDR3 runs 13 residues. The V gene lost 2 bases and the J gene lost 8 bases, with 10 bases spanning the gap.

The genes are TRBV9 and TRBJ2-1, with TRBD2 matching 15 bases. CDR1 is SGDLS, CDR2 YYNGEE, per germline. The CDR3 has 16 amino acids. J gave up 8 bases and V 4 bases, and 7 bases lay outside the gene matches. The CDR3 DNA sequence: TGTGCCAGCAGCCCTGGGACTAGCGGGAGGTCGGATGAGCAGTTCTTC. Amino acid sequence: CASSPGTSGRSDEQFF.

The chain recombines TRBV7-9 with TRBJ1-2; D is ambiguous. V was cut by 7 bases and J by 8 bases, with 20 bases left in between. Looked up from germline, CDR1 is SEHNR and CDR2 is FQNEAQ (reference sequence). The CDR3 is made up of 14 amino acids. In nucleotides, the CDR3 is TGTGCCAGCACTCCACAACACCTAAGCCCGGGCTACACCTTC. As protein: CASTPQHLSPGYTF.

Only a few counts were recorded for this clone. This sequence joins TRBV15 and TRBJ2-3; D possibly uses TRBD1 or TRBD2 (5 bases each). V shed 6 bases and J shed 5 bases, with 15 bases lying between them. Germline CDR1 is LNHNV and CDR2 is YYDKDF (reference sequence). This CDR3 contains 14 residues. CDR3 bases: TGTGCCACCAGTCCTGTGGGACGGGGAGATACGCAGTATTTT. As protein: CATSPVGRGDTQYF. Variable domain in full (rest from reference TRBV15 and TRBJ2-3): DAMVIQNPRYQVTQFGKPVTLSCSQTLNHNVMYWYQQKSSQAPKLLFHYYDKDFNNEADTPDNFQSRRPNTSFCFLDIRSPGLGDTAMYLCATSPVGRGDTQYFGPGTRLTVL.

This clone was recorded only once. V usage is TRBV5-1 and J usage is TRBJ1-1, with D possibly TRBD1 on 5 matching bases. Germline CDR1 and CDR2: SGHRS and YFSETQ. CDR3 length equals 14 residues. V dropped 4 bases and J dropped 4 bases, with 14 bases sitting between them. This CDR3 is CASSPGNGGTEAFF. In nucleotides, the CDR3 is TGCGCCAGCAGCCCAGGGAATGGGGGCACTGAAGCTTTCTTT.